This T cell receptor (beta chain) appears in the sequencing data of a study of blood T cell repertoires in COVID-19. About the research overall: The study drew acute and convalescent COVID-19 samples from the United States, Italy and Spain. The analysed material was cDNA or gDNA that came from T cells, B-cell-depleted T cells, or PBMCs.

J gave up 3 bases and V 0 bases, and 6 bases lay outside the gene matches. Germline values: CDR1 SGHRS, CDR2 YFSETQ. CDR3 length equals 16 residues. This clone was detected only a few times. In the original workflow: The assay estimated nucleated cells by amplifying reference gene primers. This table comes from immunoSEQ multiplex PCR, and its TCRdb copy is limited to in-frame clones, with some not included. V and J calls and clone size are those listed in that table; D and trimming were worked out from the DNA. The sample includes under 130,000 clones, roughly nine tenths of them seen just once. Sequencing was performed on peripheral blood. The sequence came from a man aged 50 or older in a cohort sampled during active COVID-19. The chain joins TRBV5-1 to TRBJ2-1; 7 nucleotides match TRBD2. The CDR3 protein is CASSLGGGGVYNEQFF. CDR3 sequence (DNA): TGCGCCAGCAGCTTGGGCGGCGGGGGTGTCTACAATGAGCAGTTCTTC.